What follows are 18 T cell receptor beta chains derived from one specimen sequenced in a study of cytomegalovirus exposure and HLA in healthy donors (dated by TCRdb to between 2016 and 2019). Libraries were prepared through the immunoSEQ multiplex PCR assay. For the multiplex PCR, a mixture combining 60 forward primers for TCR Vbeta segments and 13 reverse primers for TCR Jbeta segments was used. The clones in this table, taken by TCRdb from immuneACCESS, are in-frame only. Not every clone is retained; where verified, under half of the shortfall comes from an unresolved V gene, and the cause of the rest is unknown. This sample gives about 110,000 clones in total; over 65% of them show up just once. About 15% of the sample lies in the top ten. Sequencing was performed on PBMCs. These receptors were obtained from a woman aged 40 to 50 in good health and CMV-seropositive.

This rearrangement joins TRBV7-2 to TRBJ2-7, with TRBD2 as a possible D gene (5 bases). CDR3 length: 15 amino acids. Per germline, CDR1 SGHTA and CDR2 FQGNSA. V lost 0 bases and J lost 3, with 12 bases in between. The CDR3 loop reads CASSLALMGSYEQYF. In DNA, the CDR3 is TGTGCCAGCAGCTTAGCGCTTATGGGGAGCTACGAGCAGTACTTC.

This chain connects TRBV4-1 to TRBJ2-5; 8 positions match TRBD1. Per germline, CDR1 MGHRA and CDR2 YSYEKL. V was clipped by 3 bases and J by 4 bases; unmatched bases: 7. The length of the CDR3 is 15 residues. In DNA, the CDR3 is TGCGCCAGCAGCCACAACGGACAGGGCCGAGAGACCCAGTACTTC. It specifies CASSHNGQGRETQYF.

The chain couples TRBV7-9 to TRBJ2-7; 7 nucleotides match TRBD1. CDR3 length: 15 amino acids. Germline V gene lookup returns CDR1 SEHNR and CDR2 FQNEAQ (reference sequence). After removal of 2 bases from V and 2 bases from J, the junction contained 6 bases not matched to a gene. This CDR3 reads CASSLSQGVPYEQYF. CDR3 in DNA: TGTGCCAGCAGCTTATCCCAGGGGGTCCCCTACGAGCAGTACTTC.

Only a few counts were recorded for this clone. The chain carries TRBV19 and TRBJ2-3; the D is unclear. Trimming took off 4 bases at V and 4 bases at J, with 9 bases between the two ends. CDR3 length: 13 amino acids. The germline gives CDR1 LNHDA, CDR2 SQIVND (reference sequence). DNA for the CDR3: TGTGCCAGTAGTACGCGGATCCCAGATACGCAGTATTTT. The encoded protein is CASSTRIPDTQYF.

The sample holds a few counts of this clone. The chain is built from TRBV5-6 and TRBJ2-7; D might be TRBD1 (6 bases). Trimming removed 4 bases at V and 6 bases at J, with 17 bases between. The CDR3 has 14 amino acids. Germline V CDR1 and CDR2: SGHDT, YYEEEE. In DNA, the CDR3 is TGTGCCAGCAGCGGTTTGGGGGCGGAGAGCGAGCAGTACTTC. This encodes CASSGLGAESEQYF.

This clone occurred once. This chain joins TRBV29-1 and TRBJ2-2, with a weak D call TRBD1 (5 bases). Between the trimmed V and J ends, which lost 3 bases and 5 bases, there was a span of 19 bases. Germline values: CDR1 SQVTM, CDR2 ANQGSEA. This CDR3 contains 16 residues. CDR3 loop: CSVETPWPGKTGELFF. Written as DNA, the CDR3 is TGCAGCGTTGAGACGCCCTGGCCAGGGAAGACCGGGGAGCTGTTTTTT.

The CDR3 bases are TGCGCCAGCACCCGGGGAAGAGAGCAAGAGACCCAGTACTTC. Amino acid sequence: CASTRGREQETQYF. The chain links TRBV5-1 to TRBJ2-5, with a tentative D call TRBD2 (5 bases). Trimming pared 6 bases from V and 2 bases from J, leaving 14 bases between. CDR3 size: 14 residues. CDR1 SGHRS and CDR2 YFSETQ come from the germline V gene.

This chain uses TRBV30 with TRBJ1-2; possible D gene TRBD1, 6 bases. V lost 1 base to trimming and J lost 9 bases, with 9 bases between them. Germline-derived CDR1 and CDR2 are GTSNPN and SVGIG (reference sequence). The CDR3 has 11 amino acids. The chain's CDR3 is CAWSEWGRYTF. Written as DNA, the CDR3 is TGTGCCTGGAGTGAGTGGGGGCGCTACACCTTC. Combining the CDR3 with reference TRBV30 and TRBJ1-2 gives the whole variable domain SQTIHQWPATLVQPVGSPLSLECTVEGTSNPNLYWYRQAAGRGLQLLFYSVGIGQISSEVPQNLSASRPQDRQFILSSKKLLLSDSGFYLCAWSEWGRYTFGSGTRLTVV.

This clone turned up a few times. The chain recombines TRBV30 with TRBJ2-3; D possibly corresponds to TRBD2 (6 bases). Germline V gene sequence: CDR1 GTSNPN, CDR2 SVGIG (reference sequence). CDR3 length: 14 residues. V was clipped by 2 bases and J by 0 bases, with 9 bases between them. CDR3 DNA: TGTGCCTGGAGTTGGGCGGGGAGCACAGATACGCAGTATTTT. This sequence encodes CAWSWAGSTDTQYF. Complete variable domain (other parts from reference TRBV30 and TRBJ2-3): SQTIHQWPATLVQPVGSPLSLECTVEGTSNPNLYWYRQAAGRGLQLLFYSVGIGQISSEVPQNLSASRPQDRQFILSSKKLLLSDSGFYLCAWSWAGSTDTQYFGPGTRLTVL.

The count of this clone is one. The chain combines TRBV25-1 with TRBJ2-3, with D perhaps TRBD1 (9 bases). The CDR3 loop spans 16 amino acids. V gave up 4 bases and J gave up 7 bases, with 21 bases separating them. Germline V CDR1 and CDR2: MGHDK, SYGVNS. Here the CDR3 reads CASSAGGGQGGNTQYF. The CDR3 coding sequence is TGTGCCAGCAGTGCCGGGGGGGGACAGGGAGGTAATACGCAGTATTTT.

This clone was recorded only once. The rearrangement joins TRBV28 to TRBJ2-1; 9 bases are shared with TRBD1. The CDR3 runs to 14 residues. The V segment lost 7 bases and the J segment 9 bases; nucleotides outside the gene matches: 10. Looked up from germline, CDR1 is MDHEN and CDR2 is SYDVKM. CDR3 protein: CASNQLTGGREQFF. The CDR3 DNA sequence: TGTGCCAGCAACCAATTGACAGGGGGACGTGAGCAGTTCTTC.

V usage is TRBV4-3 and J usage is TRBJ1-2; 9 bases are a match to TRBD1. Germline V gives CDR1 LGHNA, CDR2 YSLEER. Trimming took 3 bases from V and 1 from J; bases not matched to a gene: 0. The length of the CDR3 is 14 residues. The CDR3 nucleotides are TGCGCCAGCAGCCAGGACAGGGGTAACTATGGCTACACCTTC. Translating gives CASSQDRGNYGYTF.

This clone has a handful of counts. This chain connects TRBV7-2 to TRBJ1-1; D might be TRBD1 (6 bases). Trimming stripped 2 bases from V and 9 bases from J, with 10 bases between. The CDR3 extends over 12 amino acids. Germline V gene data show CDR1 as SGHTA and CDR2 as FQGNSA. The CDR3 nucleotides read TGTGCCAGCAGCTTAACAGGGTATAAAGCTTTCTTT. Translated: CASSLTGYKAFF.

The rearrangement links TRBV6-1 to TRBJ2-7; TRBD1 aligns across 12 bases. Germline CDR1 is MNHNS and CDR2 is SASEGT. The CDR3 extends over 14 amino acids. The V gene end was trimmed by 7 bases and the J gene end by 6 bases; junction bases not matched to a gene: 7. CDR3 DNA: TGTGCCAGCAATACCGGGACAGGGGGCGGCGAGCAGTACTTC. It translates to CASNTGTGGGEQYF.

The rearrangement links TRBV7-9 to TRBJ1-2, with D maybe TRBD1 (5 bases). Germline V gene sequence: CDR1 SEHNR, CDR2 FQNEAQ (reference sequence). The V and J ends lost 5 bases and 4 bases respectively, with 8 bases between them. The CDR3 has 12 residues. This CDR3 reads CASSRDSYGYTF. The CDR3 DNA reads as TGTGCCAGCAGCCGAGACAGCTATGGCTACACCTTC.

This chain links TRBV30 with TRBJ2-7, with D tentatively TRBD1 (6 bases). CDR1 is GTSNPN and CDR2 is SVGIG in the germline V gene (reference sequence). Trimming pared 3 bases from V and 5 bases from J, leaving 17 bases between. The CDR3 runs to 14 residues. CDR3 sequence reads: CAWRGEGGRNEQYF. CDR3 in DNA: TGTGCCTGGAGAGGGGAAGGGGGAAGGAACGAGCAGTACTTC.

This clone was seen only a few times. The gene calls are TRBV11-2 and TRBJ2-3; 10 bases line up with TRBD2. Germline V CDR1 and CDR2: SGHAT, FQNNGV. The trim removed 0 bases at V and 0 bases at J, leaving 3 bases unmatched. This CDR3 contains 17 residues. CDR3 sequence: CASSLERTSGSTDTQYF. CDR3 DNA sequence: TGTGCCAGCAGCTTAGAAAGGACTAGCGGTAGCACAGATACGCAGTATTTT.

The rearrangement links TRBV5-8 to TRBJ2-7; TRBD2 agrees at 11 bases. This CDR3 is 17 amino acids long. Trimming took 1 base from V and 2 from J; bases not matched to a gene: 8. Germline assignment: CDR1 SGHTS and CDR2 YDEGEE. The CDR3 is CASSLTRTSGSPYEQYF. The CDR3 DNA sequence: TGTGCCAGCAGCTTGACTCGGACTAGCGGGTCTCCCTACGAGCAGTACTTC.